This TCR beta chain was recorded in a study of cytomegalovirus exposure and HLA in healthy donors. Study-level findings and limits: Most TCR sequences were seen very rarely across donors, but some public TCRs occurred in many. Common viral pathogens (according to a later analysis) appeared linked to several of the most significant clusters.

Note on this clone: Its matching antigen is unknown. A read error may account for a junction end that differs from germline.

With 60 Vbeta and 13 Jbeta primers, the PCR was carried out. The table came from immunoSEQ multiplex PCR; TCRdb's copy has only in-frame clones and leaves some out. The data hold about 180,000 clones, with 70% to 80% observed a single time. CDR3 length equals 12 residues. Germline assignment: CDR1 SEHNR and CDR2 FQNEAQ (reference sequence). These donors, healthy bone marrow donors, were studied. The J gene is TRBJ2-7, the V gene TRBV7-9, with D perhaps TRBD1 (6 bases). Sequencing input: PBMCs. The sequence came from a male donor in good health and CMV-seronegative. The CDR3 here is CSSSLQGYEQYF. Here the CDR3 DNA reads TGTTCCAGCAGCTTACAGGGATACGAGCAGTACTTC.